The TCR beta chain under discussion was sequenced for a study of response to subunit inactivated influenza vaccine. Overall study results and limits: The authors put forward the suggestion that each seasonal influenza vaccination may bring in only a limited number of new T cells.

MiXCR was run by TCRdb on the RT-PCR reads, yielding one entry per CDR3 protein. This sample has around 650,000 distinct CDR3 sequences, with less than 20% found just once. There are a few counts of this clonotype. Its matching antigen is unknown. Per the germline V gene, CDR1 is LGHNA and CDR2 is YSLEER. Between the trimmed V and J ends, which lost 1 base and 7 bases, there was a span of 13 bases. The CDR3 is 14 residues long. The rearrangement links TRBV4-3 to TRBJ1-2; D is ambiguous. The sequencing here drew on PBMCs from blood, taken less than 13 days after vaccination. This sequence was found in a man aged 50 to 60 who received an inactivated influenza vaccine. The CDR3 DNA reads TGCGCCAGCAGCCAAGGATTGAGTAGGGTTGGCTACACCTTC. This sequence encodes CASSQGLSRVGYTF.